The text below deals with one T cell receptor (beta chain). The time point: after neoadjuvant nivolumab, at surgical resection. These data belong to a study of neoadjuvant anti-PD-1 for oral cavity cancer. TCRdb's copy holds only in-frame clones and misses some; the assay was immunoSEQ multiplex PCR. The sample carries more than 9,500 clones, over 55% recorded once. V was pared by 1 base and J by 3 bases, with 7 bases between. The CDR3 is 13 residues long. CDR1 is SGHTS, CDR2 YDEGEE, per germline. The source was PBMCs, collected after nivolumab (anti-PD-1) treatment. The rearrangement links TRBV5-8 to TRBJ1-1; D is undetermined. This receptor was obtained from a person aged 40 to 85 with oral cavity squamous cell carcinoma. The CDR3 loop is CASSLRWDTEAFF. CDR3 nucleotides: TGTGCCAGCAGCTTGAGGTGGGACACTGAAGCTTTCTTT.